A selection of T cell receptor beta chains follows, all from one sample in a study of Ad26.COV2.S vaccination and SARS-CoV-2 variants. Profiled with immunoSEQ multiplex PCR; TCRdb holds only in-frame clones, not every one. The data contain hundreds of thousands of clones, about 88% of them singletons. This material consisted of peripheral blood, taken in a trial of Ad26.COV2.S vaccine versus placebo. All receptors come from a person between 18 and 59 years old who received the Ad26.COV2.S COVID-19 vaccine or a placebo. CDR3s include the opening cysteine and the closing phenylalanine or tryptophan. The D gene is left open where the match is weak. A clone size is listed for some rows: how often the clone was seen (once, few, many), or a class if it is expanded.

CDR3 length	D gene	clone size	V gene	J gene	CDR3 protein	CDR3 DNA
15	-	-	TRBV5-1	TRBJ1-1	CASSPSGTRDTEAFF	TGCGCCAGCAGTCCTTCCGGGACAAGGGACACTGAAGCTTTCTTT
11	-	-	TRBV7-3	TRBJ2-2	CASSQSGELFF	TGTGCCAGCAGCCAATCCGGGGAGCTGTTTTTT
15	-	once	TRBV11-2	TRBJ1-1	CASSLRRVMNTEAFF	TGTGCCAGCAGCCTGAGACGCGTAATGAACACTGAAGCTTTCTTT
12	-	-	TRBV5-8	TRBJ2-7	CASRDGSYEQYF	TGTGCCAGTCGGGACGGCTCCTACGAGCAGTACTTC
15	-	-	TRBV19	TRBJ2-3	CASSIDPLGVDTQYF	TGTGCCAGTAGTATAGACCCCTTGGGGGTAGATACGCAGTATTTT
15	TRBD2	-	TRBV4-2	TRBJ2-3	CASSQELAGADTQYF	TGTGCCAGCAGCCAAGAACTAGCGGGGGCAGATACGCAGTATTTT
11	-	-	TRBV12-3/TRBV12-4	TRBJ2-1	CASSPSGEQFF	TGTGCCAGCAGTCCCTCGGGTGAGCAGTTCTTC
13	TRBD1	-	TRBV3-1/TRBV3-2	TRBJ1-4	CASGTGGLEKLFF	TGTGCCAGCGGGACAGGGGGCCTGGAAAAACTGTTTTTT
13	-	-	TRBV12-3/TRBV12-4	TRBJ2-7	CASSPGTPYEQYF	TGTGCCAGCAGTCCCGGGACTCCCTACGAGCAGTACTTC
14	TRBD1	-	TRBV19	TRBJ1-2	CASSIRTGEEGYTF	TGTGCCAGTAGTATACGGACAGGGGAAGAGGGCTACACCTTC
16	TRBD1	-	TRBV5-4	TRBJ1-3	CASSRQGQGSGNTIYF	TGTGCCAGCAGCCGCCAGGGACAGGGCTCTGGAAACACCATATATTTT
14	-	-	TRBV5-6	TRBJ1-5	CASSFAGSNQPQHF	TGTGCCAGCAGCTTCGCAGGGAGCAATCAGCCCCAGCATTTT
15	-	-	TRBV7-2	TRBJ1-1	CASSLVGAGNTEAFF	TGTGCCAGCAGCTTAGTAGGGGCCGGGAACACTGAAGCTTTCTTT
15	-	-	TRBV7-2	TRBJ2-5	CASSLYRTVQETQYF	TGTGCCAGCAGCTTATATCGGACTGTTCAAGAGACCCAGTACTTC
17	-	-	TRBV3-1/TRBV3-2	TRBJ2-7	CASSQDRAPATSYEQYF	TGTGCCAGCAGCCAAGATAGGGCCCCAGCTACCTCCTACGAGCAGTACTTC
14	-	-	TRBV7-3	TRBJ1-1	CASSSGVGGTEAFF	TGTGCCAGCAGCTCGGGTGTGGGGGGCACTGAAGCTTTCTTT
16	-	-	TRBV4-1	TRBJ1-2	CASSQVGTNSNYGYTF	TGCGCCAGCAGCCAAGTCGGGACAAACTCTAACTATGGCTACACCTTC
16	TRBD2	-	TRBV5-1	TRBJ2-3	CASSRGSSGDTDTQYF	TGCGCCAGCAGCCGCGGTAGTAGCGGGGACACAGATACGCAGTATTTT
15	TRBD1	-	TRBV4-1	TRBJ2-1	CASSAGQGPYNEQFF	TGCGCCAGCAGCGCGGGACAGGGCCCCTACAATGAGCAGTTCTTC
13	-	-	TRBV2	TRBJ2-1	CASRGDTNNEQFF	TGTGCCAGCAGGGGGGACACCAACAATGAGCAGTTCTTC
18	TRBD2	-	TRBV5-4	TRBJ2-3	CASSFGTSGRAGTDTQYF	TGTGCCAGCAGCTTCGGGACTAGCGGGAGGGCCGGTACAGATACGCAGTATTTT
14	-	-	TRBV6-5	TRBJ2-1	CATTRGAEGGEQFF	TGTGCCACCACCCGGGGAGCAGAGGGGGGTGAGCAGTTCTTC
17	-	-	TRBV7-9	TRBJ2-1	CASSLGPGLATYNEQFF	TGTGCCAGCAGCTTGGGCCCGGGATTAGCGACGTACAATGAGCAGTTCTTC
12	-	once	TRBV25-1	TRBJ1-2	CASRGPGYGYTF	TGTGCCAGCAGGGGACCTGGCTATGGCTACACCTTC
16	-	-	TRBV9	TRBJ1-1	CASSVDKGAMNTEAFF	TGTGCCAGCAGCGTAGATAAGGGCGCCATGAACACTGAAGCTTTCTTT
17	-	-	TRBV5-1	TRBJ1-5	CASSLTRIPRGFQPQHF	TGCGCCAGCAGCTTGACGCGGATCCCTAGGGGGTTTCAGCCCCAGCATTTT
14	-	-	TRBV5-5	TRBJ1-3	CASSGYRAGNTIYF	TGTGCCAGCAGCGGCTACAGGGCTGGAAACACCATATATTTT
16	-	-	TRBV4-1	TRBJ1-1	CASSQVGGVTQGPAFF	TGCGCCAGCAGCCAAGTCGGCGGCGTGACCCAGGGACCAGCTTTCTTT
16	TRBD2	-	TRBV3-1/TRBV3-2	TRBJ2-3	CASSLLAGVNTDTQYF	TGTGCCAGCAGCCTCTTAGCGGGAGTCAACACAGATACGCAGTATTTT
15	-	-	TRBV9	TRBJ2-3	CASSVVEGFADTQYF	TGTGCCAGCAGCGTAGTTGAGGGATTTGCAGATACGCAGTATTTT
13	-	few	TRBV30	TRBJ1-2	CAKYTHGTYGYTF	TGTGCCAAATATACCCACGGAACTTATGGCTACACCTTC
15	-	-	TRBV7-8	TRBJ2-5	CASSLVRWVQETQYF	TGTGCCAGCAGCTTAGTTCGTTGGGTCCAAGAGACCCAGTACTTC
15	TRBD1	once	TRBV28	TRBJ1-1	CASSFGTGLNTEAFF	TGTGCCAGCAGTTTCGGGACAGGGTTGAACACTGAAGCTTTCTTT
14	-	-	TRBV18	TRBJ1-2	CASSPPVDRGGYTF	TGTGCCAGCTCACCACCCGTGGACAGAGGAGGCTACACCTTC
16	TRBD2	-	TRBV19	TRBJ2-3	CASSSGLAGNTDTQYF	TGTGCCAGTAGTAGTGGACTAGCGGGGAACACAGATACGCAGTATTTT
14	-	-	TRBV6-5	TRBJ1-6	CASSYLEAGSPLHF	TGTGCCAGCAGTTATCTTGAGGCAGGTTCACCCCTCCACTTT
13	-	-	TRBV7-2	TRBJ2-4	CASSPFRDNIQYF	TGTGCCAGCAGCCCCTTTAGGGATAACATTCAGTACTTC